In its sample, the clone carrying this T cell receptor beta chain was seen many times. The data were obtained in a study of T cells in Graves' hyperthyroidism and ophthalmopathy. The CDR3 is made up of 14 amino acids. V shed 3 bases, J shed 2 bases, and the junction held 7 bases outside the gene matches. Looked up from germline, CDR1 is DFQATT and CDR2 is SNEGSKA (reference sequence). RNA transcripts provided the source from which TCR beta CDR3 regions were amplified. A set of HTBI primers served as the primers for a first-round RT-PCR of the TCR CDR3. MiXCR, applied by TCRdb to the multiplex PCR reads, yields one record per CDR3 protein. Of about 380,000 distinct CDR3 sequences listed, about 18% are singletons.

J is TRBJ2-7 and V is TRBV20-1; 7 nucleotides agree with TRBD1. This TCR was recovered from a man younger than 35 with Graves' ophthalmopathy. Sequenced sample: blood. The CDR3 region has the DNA TGCAGTGCTAGTCCCGGGACAGCAACCTACGAGCAGTACTTC. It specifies CSASPGTATYEQYF.